A selection of T cell receptor beta chains follows, all from one sample in a study of T cell repertoires in cytomegalovirus infection. TCRdb ran MiXCR on the reads and lists one entry per CDR3 protein. This sample yields about 60,000 distinct CDR3 sequences, of which roughly 32% are seen a single time; about 73% belongs to the top ten. These TCRs' antigens remain unknown. The sample consisted of PBMCs, sequenced either directly or after in vitro stimulation (not recorded which). The receptor source for this set is a human donor in good health (CMV status not recorded). Some clones in this sample may be carry-over from other donors' samples. Each CDR3 is given with its conserved first and last residue. A D gene is named only where the DNA matches it firmly. Clone size is not always given. Where it is, it says once, few, many or a class for expanded clones.

>NA|TRBV9|TRBJ1-2|NA
CASSPLANYGYTF
TGTGCCAGCAGCCCACTAGCTAACTATGGCTACACCTTC
>TRBD1|TRBV5-1|TRBJ2-5|NA
CASSIQGQGEETQYF
TGCGCCAGCAGCATTCAAGGACAGGGCGAAGAGACCCAGTACTTC
>TRBD1|TRBV7-2|TRBJ2-3|many
CASSEPQGTQYF
TGTGCCAGCAGCGAACCACAGGGGACGCAGTATTTT
>NA|TRBV7-2|TRBJ2-5|many
CASSFRRFETQYF
TGTGCCAGCAGCTTCAGACGGTTTGAGACCCAGTACTTC
>NA|TRBV18|TRBJ1-2|NA
CASSPPENYGYTF
TGTGCCAGCTCACCACCTGAAAACTATGGCTACACCTTC
>NA|TRBV2|TRBJ1-1|NA
CASSETGWGTEAFF
TGTGCCAGCAGTGAAACTGGATGGGGCACTGAAGCTTTCTTT
>TRBD1|TRBV19|TRBJ1-5|few
CASSPTGDNQPQHF
TGTGCCAGTAGCCCTACAGGGGACAATCAGCCCCAGCATTTT
>NA|TRBV19|TRBJ1-1|NA
CASRDLNTEAFF
TGTGCCAGTAGGGACCTAAACACTGAAGCTTTCTTT
>NA|TRBV7-2|TRBJ2-3|many
CASTREWPTDTQYF
TGTGCCAGCACCCGTGAATGGCCCACAGATACGCAGTATTTT
>NA|TRBV6-5|TRBJ2-7|once
CASRQGTREQYF
TGTGCCAGCAGGCAGGGAACGCGCGAGCAGTACTTC
>TRBD2|TRBV7-8|TRBJ2-7|few
CASSPTGASGSYEQYF
TGTGCCAGCAGCCCTACGGGGGCTAGCGGGAGCTACGAGCAGTACTTC
>TRBD2|TRBV7-9|TRBJ2-3|few
CASRTLPGGGQYF
TGTGCCAGCAGAACCCTCCCGGGCGGGGGGCAGTATTTT
>TRBD2|TRBV4-1|TRBJ2-3|few
CASSQGPASGVTDTQYF
TGCGCCAGCAGCCAGGGGCCCGCTAGCGGAGTCACAGATACGCAGTATTTT
>TRBD2|TRBV20-1|TRBJ2-3|many
CSARLLAGTHQSTDTQYF
TGCAGTGCTCGACTCTTAGCGGGAACCCACCAAAGCACAGATACGCAGTATTTT
>NA|TRBV19|TRBJ2-3|NA
CASSILEGRADTQYF
TGTGCCAGTAGTATTTTAGAAGGTCGGGCAGATACGCAGTATTTT
>TRBD2|TRBV7-6|TRBJ2-1|NA
CASSRDQRGARNNEQFF
TGTGCCAGCAGCCGAGACCAGCGGGGGGCTCGGAACAATGAGCAGTTCTTC
>NA|TRBV29-1|TRBJ2-6|many
CSVEEGLGANVLTF
TGCAGCGTTGAAGAAGGGCTTGGGGCCAACGTCCTGACTTTC
>NA|TRBV4-1|TRBJ1-4|NA
CASSQDKERNEKLFF
TGCGCCAGCAGCCAAGATAAGGAGAGGAATGAAAAACTGTTTTTT
>NA|TRBV5-1|TRBJ1-4|NA
CASARGANEKLFF
TGCGCCAGCGCCCGAGGGGCTAATGAAAAACTGTTTTTT
>NA|TRBV4-2|TRBJ1-1|NA
CASSQARGFPAFF
TGTGCCAGCAGCCAGGCCCGAGGCTTTCCAGCTTTCTTT
>NA|TRBV25-1|TRBJ2-2|NA
CATRRGFANTGELFF
TGTGCCACTCGGAGGGGATTTGCGAACACCGGGGAGCTGTTTTTT
>NA|TRBV6-2/TRBV6-3|TRBJ1-1|NA
CASNPPVGGEAFF
TGTGCCAGCAACCCACCCGTGGGGGGAGAAGCTTTCTTT
>TRBD2|TRBV6-2/TRBV6-3|TRBJ2-2|few
CASSYFLAGDTGELFF
TGTGCCAGCAGTTACTTCCTAGCGGGGGACACCGGGGAGCTGTTTTTT
>NA|TRBV6-1|TRBJ1-1|few
CASSTGRNTEAFF
TGTGCCAGCAGTACCGGGCGGAACACTGAAGCTTTCTTT
>TRBD2|TRBV20-1|TRBJ2-3|NA
CSASQRILADPTDTQYF
TGCAGTGCTAGCCAAAGAATTCTAGCGGACCCCACAGATACGCAGTATTTT
>NA|TRBV20-1|TRBJ2-7|NA
CSARGSVRSSYEQYF
TGCAGTGCTAGGGGTAGCGTAAGGAGCTCCTACGAGCAGTACTTC
>NA|TRBV6-1|TRBJ2-7|NA
CASSRPQGSGEQYF
TGTGCCAGCAGCCGTCCACAGGGTAGCGGCGAGCAGTACTTC
>TRBD1|TRBV19|TRBJ1-1|NA
CASSMRGQDTEAFF
TGTGCCAGTAGTATGAGGGGGCAGGACACTGAAGCTTTCTTT
>NA|TRBV7-2|TRBJ1-1|many
CASSFTLNTEAFF
TGTGCCAGCAGCTTCACTCTGAACACTGAAGCTTTCTTT
>NA|TRBV7-2|TRBJ2-5|NA
CASSPGTEETQYF
TGTGCCAGCAGCCCTGGGACTGAAGAGACCCAGTACTTC
>NA|TRBV29-1|TRBJ2-1|few
CSVEGSVRYEQFF
TGCAGCGTTGAAGGTTCGGTAAGATATGAGCAGTTCTTC
>NA|TRBV12-3/TRBV12-4|TRBJ2-3|NA
CASSRRDSLDTQYF
TGTGCCAGCAGTCGCCGGGATTCTCTCGATACGCAGTATTTT